These 27 T cell receptor beta chains were sequenced from one sample in a study of sequential checkpoint blockade in melanoma. Treatment here: randomized to nivolumab then ipilimumab (arm A) or the reverse (arm B). Assay: immunoSEQ multiplex PCR; the TCRdb copy retains only in-frame clones and omits some. The sample contains some 32,000 clones, roughly 84% of which appear only once. The sample was CD8+ T cells sorted from blood (inferred from file names), taken from a patient given nivolumab and ipilimumab in sequence. The receptor set was obtained from a human donor with melanoma.

V and J are TRBV6-4 and TRBJ2-1; TRBD2 agrees at 9 bases. Germline V CDR1 and CDR2: MRHNA, SNTAGT. The CDR3 consists of 17 residues. With V trimmed by 5 bases and J by 8 bases, 16 bases remained unmatched. The CDR3 protein is CASSLLGISGSPDEQFF. As DNA, the CDR3 is TGTGCCAGCAGTTTACTCGGTATTAGCGGGAGTCCCGATGAGCAGTTCTTC.

The gene calls are TRBV10-3 and TRBJ2-7; D perhaps matches TRBD1 (6 bases). Trimming pared 1 base from V and 3 bases from J, leaving 13 bases between. This CDR3 comprises 15 residues. Germline loops: CDR1 ENHRY, CDR2 SYGVKD. As DNA, the CDR3 is TGTGCCATCAGTGAGTGGTCAGGGGTCGGCTACGAGCAGTACTTC. It yields the protein CAISEWSGVGYEQYF.

The rearrangement joins TRBV7-9 to TRBJ2-7; 8 bases agree with TRBD2. The CDR3 sequence is 15 residues long. V dropped 4 bases and J dropped 4; count of bases not matched to a gene: 9. Germline V gives CDR1 SEHNR, CDR2 FQNEAQ (reference sequence). The CDR3: CASSSGGGAIYEQYF. CDR3 sequence (DNA): TGTGCCAGCAGCTCCGGGGGGGGCGCGATATACGAGCAGTACTTC.

The chain employs TRBV7-9 and TRBJ2-1, with 7 bases lining up with TRBD2. The CDR3 has 17 amino acids. CDR1 and CDR2 (germline): SEHNR, FQNEAQ (reference sequence). The V gene end was trimmed by 5 bases and the J gene end by 9 bases; junction bases not matched to a gene: 19. CDR3 loop: CASSLPIGTTSTREQFF. The CDR3 DNA reads as TGTGCCAGCAGCCTGCCAATTGGGACTACATCCACCCGTGAGCAGTTCTTC.

The chain employs TRBV5-4 and TRBJ2-1; 11 bases match TRBD2. Trimming cost V 3 bases and J 4 bases; bases outside gene matches: 3. Looked up from germline, CDR1 is SGHNT and CDR2 is YYREEE (reference sequence). This CDR3 spans 15 amino acids. CDR3 region: CASSSGTSGYNEQFF. CDR3 sequence (DNA): TGTGCCAGCAGCTCGGGGACTAGCGGATACAATGAGCAGTTCTTC.

V is TRBV29-1 and J is TRBJ2-1; 10 positions match TRBD2. The CDR3 runs to 16 residues. V trimming: 6 bases; J trimming: 3 bases; junction bases outside the gene matches: 11. Germline CDR1 SQVTM, CDR2 ANQGSEA. The CDR3 protein is CSVQGASGSYYNEQFF. The CDR3 DNA sequence: TGCAGCGTCCAAGGGGCTAGCGGGAGCTACTACAATGAGCAGTTCTTC.

The chain has TRBV30 and TRBJ1-6; D remains unclear. Trimming stripped 4 bases from V and 7 bases from J, with 11 bases between. This CDR3 has 13 residues. CDR1 GTSNPN and CDR2 SVGIG come from the germline V gene (reference sequence). The CDR3 DNA follows: TGTGCCTGGAACTTAGGAGAGAATTCACCCCTCCACTTT. It codes for CAWNLGENSPLHF.

The chain combines TRBV4-3 with TRBJ1-1; no firm D call. The germline CDR1 and CDR2 sequences are LGHNA and YSLEER. This CDR3 is 15 amino acids long. Trimming shortened V by 0 bases and J by 7 bases, and 15 bases separated the two germline ends. The CDR3 nucleotides read TGCGCCAGCAGCCAAGATCACGGGGAAGGGAATGAAGCTTTCTTT. This translates into CASSQDHGEGNEAFF.

The chain has TRBV9 and TRBJ2-2; maybe TRBD2 (6 bases). Trimming removed 3 bases at V and 1 base at J, with 13 bases between. CDR1 is SGDLS, CDR2 YYNGEE, per germline. The CDR3 covers 16 residues. As DNA, the CDR3 is TGTGCCAGCAGCGGTCAAGGGAGGATGAACACCGGGGAGCTGTTTTTT. Its translation: CASSGQGRMNTGELFF. Full variable domain (rest looked up from reference TRBV9 and TRBJ2-2): DSGVTQTPKHLITATGQRVTLRCSPRSGDLSVYWYQQSLDQGLQFLIQYYNGEERAKGNILERFSAQQFPDLHSELNLSSLELGDSALYFCASSGQGRMNTGELFFGEGSRLTVL.

This chain connects TRBV4-2 to TRBJ2-7; 7 bases are a match to TRBD1. With V trimmed by 0 bases and J by 1 base, 6 bases remained unmatched. CDR3 length: 16 residues. The germline V gene has CDR1 LGHNA and CDR2 YNFKEQ. For the CDR3, the DNA is TGTGCCAGCAGCCAAGAAGGGGGCCAGCCTTCCTACGAGCAGTACTTC. It specifies CASSQEGGQPSYEQYF.

This chain uses TRBV28 with TRBJ1-2, with 9 bases lining up with TRBD1. V was clipped by 3 bases and J by 0 bases; unmatched bases: 17. Germline CDR1 is MDHEN and CDR2 is SYDVKM. The CDR3 loop spans 20 amino acids. CDR3 amino acids: CASSFVNTGGAFWSNYGYTF. Written as DNA, the CDR3 is TGTGCCAGCAGTTTCGTCAATACAGGGGGCGCGTTTTGGTCTAACTATGGCTACACCTTC.

The sample holds one count of this clone. The V and J genes are TRBV9 and TRBJ2-3; D might be TRBD1 (5 bases). Germline V gene lookup returns CDR1 SGDLS and CDR2 YYNGEE. Trimming removed 0 bases from V and 7 bases from J, with 15 bases in between. There are 15 residues in the CDR3. CDR3 sequence reads: CASSVATDPMNTQYF. The CDR3 DNA follows: TGTGCCAGCAGCGTAGCGACAGATCCGATGAATACGCAGTATTTT.

The chain has TRBV5-6 and TRBJ2-5; TRBD1 matches 7 bases. The J call may not be correct, given that the DNA end is closer to TRBJ2-7. Germline assignment: CDR1 SGHDT and CDR2 YYEEEE. This CDR3 spans 15 amino acids. The CDR3 sequence is CASSPGGHPNYEQYF. CDR3 coding DNA: TGTGCCAGCAGCCCAGGGGGTCACCCCAACTACGAGCAGTACTTC.

The chain links TRBV4-3 to TRBJ1-4, with TRBD1 as a possible D gene (5 bases). This CDR3 is built from 15 residues. Germline assignment: CDR1 LGHNA and CDR2 YSLEER. Deletions cut 2 bases from V and 12 bases from J, with 19 bases between. CDR3 DNA sequence: TGCGCCAGCAGCCAATGGGGACTCCCAAGCGGGGAACTGTTTTTT. Amino acids: CASSQWGLPSGELFF.

The rearrangement uses TRBV2 and TRBJ2-5, with TRBD2 matching 9 bases. The J call could be wrong; TRBJ2-7 is a better fit for the DNA end. This CDR3 has 18 residues. Per germline, CDR1 SNHLY and CDR2 FYNNEI. CDR3 sequence: CASSAAGGLHAGGCEQYF. Here the CDR3 DNA reads TGTGCCAGCAGTGCGGCGGGAGGGCTCCACGCTGGAGGTTGCGAGCAGTACTTC.

This clone has only one observation. The J gene is TRBJ1-5, the V gene TRBV19; D is uncertain. The CDR3 is 16 amino acids. Trimming pared 1 base from V and 2 bases from J, leaving 12 bases between. The germline V gene encodes CDR1 LNHDA and CDR2 SQIVND (reference sequence). The DNA of the CDR3 is TGTGCCAGTAGTATAGTCGTAGATTTTGGCAATCAGCCCCAGCATTTT. Translating gives CASSIVVDFGNQPQHF. The entire variable domain, with the rest obtained from reference TRBV19 and TRBJ1-5, is as follows: DGGITQSPKYLFRKEGQNVTLSCEQNLNHDAMYWYRQDPGQGLRLIYYSQIVNDFQKGDIAEGYSVSREKKESFPLTVTSAQKNPTAFYLCASSIVVDFGNQPQHFGDGTRLSIL.

A word on this clone: The missing conserved phenylalanine or tryptophan at the end of this CDR3 makes a read error likely. The limits of the CDR3 on the DNA are not certain, so only TCRdb's listed CDR3 is given. The V call is TRBV27, the J call TRBJ1-2; TRBD1, the table's D call, lacks a check against the DNA. The CDR3 spans 9 amino acids, including both terminal residues. Germline V gives CDR1 MNHEY, CDR2 SMNVEV (reference sequence). CDR3 region: CASRDRTPS.

The chain links TRBV5-6 to TRBJ1-4, with no clear D. The germline V and J ends were trimmed by 2 bases and 11 bases, with 13 bases remaining between them. Germline CDR1 SGHDT, CDR2 YYEEEE. The CDR3 extends over 13 amino acids. CDR3 DNA: TGTGCCAGCAGCTTACCGACCGGAGGGAAACTGTTTTTT. Protein: CASSLPTGGKLFF.

This clone has a handful of counts. The chain links TRBV13 to TRBJ2-7; D is undetermined. The CDR3 runs to 13 residues. CDR1 and CDR2 from the germline V gene are PRHDT and FYEKMQ (reference sequence). V was shortened by 4 bases and J by 0 bases, with 7 bases between the two germline ends. This CDR3 reads CASSSYSSYEQYF. The CDR3 DNA follows: TGTGCCAGCAGCTCCTATAGCTCCTACGAGCAGTACTTC.

V usage is TRBV11-2 and J usage is TRBJ1-6; possible D gene TRBD1, 6 bases. CDR1 and CDR2 (germline): SGHAT, FQNNGV. V gave up 3 bases and J gave up 0 bases, with 15 bases separating them. The CDR3 is made up of 18 amino acids. The CDR3 loop is CASSFPRAGVSYNSPLHF. The CDR3 coding sequence is TGTGCCAGCAGCTTCCCGAGGGCAGGGGTCTCCTATAATTCACCCCTCCACTTT.

The genes are TRBV6-5 and TRBJ2-2, with D maybe TRBD1 (6 bases). The V gene's germline CDR1 is MNHEY and CDR2 SVGAGI. The CDR3 sequence is 15 residues long. V dropped 6 bases and J dropped 4 bases, with 15 bases sitting between them. The CDR3 DNA follows: TGTGCCAGCAGACAGATACAGGGTACCACCGGGGAGCTGTTTTTT. Protein product: CASRQIQGTTGELFF.

A word on this clone: A junction boundary mismatches the germline segment, possibly from a read error. CDR3 sequence (DNA): TGTGCCAGCAGTTACGGGACTAGCGGGACGGGGCAGCACTTC. Translation gives CASSYGTSGTGQHF. This chain links TRBV6-5 with TRBJ2-7; 13 bases match TRBD2. The CDR3 consists of 14 residues. Germline V gene data show CDR1 as MNHEY and CDR2 as SVGAGI.

The chain combines TRBV2 with TRBJ2-5; D call uncertain. The DNA end lines up better with TRBJ2-7; the J call may be wrong. The CDR3 totals 13 residues. In germline, CDR1 is SNHLY, CDR2 FYNNEI. CDR3 nucleotides: TGTGCCACATCGGTGGTTAGCTCCTACGAGCAGTACTTC. Translated, it gives CATSVVSSYEQYF.

The J gene is TRBJ2-5, the V gene TRBV5-8; 15 bases match TRBD2. The CDR3 spans 16 residues. Germline loops: CDR1 SGHTS, CDR2 YDEGEE. The V segment lost 1 base and the J segment 8 bases; nucleotides outside the gene matches: 6. In DNA form, the CDR3 reads TGTGCCAGCAGCTTGTGGACTAGCGGGGGGGCCCTTACCCAGTACTTC. Protein: CASSLWTSGGALTQYF. Drawing the rest from reference TRBV5-8 and TRBJ2-5, the complete variable domain is EAGVTQSPTHLIKTRGQQATLRCSPISGHTSVYWYQQALGLGLQFLLWYDEGEERNRGNFPPRFSGRQFPNYSSELNVNALELEDSALYLCASSLWTSGGALTQYFGPGTRLLVL.

The chain has TRBV9 and TRBJ1-1, with D hard to call. Looked up from germline, CDR1 is SGDLS and CDR2 is YYNGEE. The CDR3 covers 14 residues. V was clipped by 0 bases and J by 0 bases, with 6 bases between them. The CDR3: CASSVDSMNTEAFF. The CDR3 nucleotides are TGTGCCAGCAGCGTAGACAGCATGAACACTGAAGCTTTCTTT.

The J gene is TRBJ1-1, the V gene TRBV12-5; possible D gene TRBD1, 5 bases. V was shortened by 7 bases and J by 5 bases, with 14 bases between the two germline ends. Germline V lookup: CDR1 LGHNT, CDR2 FRNRAP. The CDR3 consists of 13 residues. This CDR3 is CASARDWGTEAFF. The CDR3 region has the DNA TGTGCTAGTGCCAGGGACTGGGGAACTGAAGCTTTCTTT. The full variable domain, its missing parts supplied by reference TRBV12-5 and TRBJ1-1, is DARVTQTPRHKVTEMGQEVTMRCQPILGHNTVFWYRQTMMQGLELLAYFRNRAPLDDSGMPKDRFSAEMPDATLATLKIQPSEPRDSAVYFCASARDWGTEAFFGQGTRLTVV.

The chain uses TRBV27 and TRBJ1-1; weak D call: TRBD1 (5 bases). CDR1 MNHEY and CDR2 SMNVEV come from the germline V gene (reference sequence). V shed 5 bases and J shed 4 bases, with 23 bases lying between them. The CDR3 runs 17 residues. Here the CDR3 DNA reads TGTGCCAGCAGTATTTACCCAGCAGGGTATATGGGCACTGAAGCTTTCTTT. It yields the protein CASSIYPAGYMGTEAFF.